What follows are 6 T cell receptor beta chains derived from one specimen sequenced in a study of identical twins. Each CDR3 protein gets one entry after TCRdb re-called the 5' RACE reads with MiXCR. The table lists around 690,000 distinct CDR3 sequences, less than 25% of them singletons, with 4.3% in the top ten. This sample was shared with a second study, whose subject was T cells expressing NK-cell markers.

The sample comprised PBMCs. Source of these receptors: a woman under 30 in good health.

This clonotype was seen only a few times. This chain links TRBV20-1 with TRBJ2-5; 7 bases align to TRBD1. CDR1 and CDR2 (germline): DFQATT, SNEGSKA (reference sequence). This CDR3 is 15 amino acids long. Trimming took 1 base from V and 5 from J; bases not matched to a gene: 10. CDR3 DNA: TGCAGTGCTAGAGTGGGACAGCGTTACTGGGAGACCCAGTACTTC. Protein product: CSARVGQRYWETQYF.

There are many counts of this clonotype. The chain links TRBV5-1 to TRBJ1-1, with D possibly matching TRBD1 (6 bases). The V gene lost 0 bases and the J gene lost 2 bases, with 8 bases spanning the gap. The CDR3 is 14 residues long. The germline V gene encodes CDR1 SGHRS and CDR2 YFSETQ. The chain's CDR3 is CASSLVQGNTEAFF. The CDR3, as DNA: TGCGCCAGCAGCTTGGTACAGGGTAACACTGAAGCTTTCTTT.

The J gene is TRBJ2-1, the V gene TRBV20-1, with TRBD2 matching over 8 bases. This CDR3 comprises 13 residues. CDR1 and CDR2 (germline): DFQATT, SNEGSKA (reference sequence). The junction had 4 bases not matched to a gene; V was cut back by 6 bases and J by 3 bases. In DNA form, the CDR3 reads TGCAGTGCCTGGACTAGCCGCTACAATGAGCAGTTCTTC. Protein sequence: CSAWTSRYNEQFF.

This CDR3 is CASSKAFSFQIGYTF. DNA for the CDR3: TGTGCCAGCAGCAAAGCCTTCAGTTTCCAAATCGGCTACACCTTC. V gene TRBV21-1 combines with J gene TRBJ1-2. TRBV21-1 is a listed pseudogene. This CDR3 region has 15 residues.

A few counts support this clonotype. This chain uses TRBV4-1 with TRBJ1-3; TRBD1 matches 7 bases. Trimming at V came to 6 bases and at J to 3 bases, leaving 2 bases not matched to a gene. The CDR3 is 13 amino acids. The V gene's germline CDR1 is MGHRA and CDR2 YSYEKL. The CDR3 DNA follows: TGCGCCAGCAGGGACAGGCATGGAAACACCATATATTTT. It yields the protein CASRDRHGNTIYF.

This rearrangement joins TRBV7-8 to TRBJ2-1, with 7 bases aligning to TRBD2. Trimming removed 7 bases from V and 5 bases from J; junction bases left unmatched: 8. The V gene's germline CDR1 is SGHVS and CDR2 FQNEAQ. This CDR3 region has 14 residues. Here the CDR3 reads CASTRVAGNNEQFF. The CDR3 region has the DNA TGTGCCAGCACTAGGGTAGCGGGCAACAATGAGCAGTTCTTC.